Below, 2 T cell receptor beta chains from the same sample are listed, as sequenced in a study of OX40 agonist ivuxolimab in advanced cancers. Some clones are missing from TCRdb's copy, which holds only in-frame ones; the method was immunoSEQ multiplex PCR. The sample records approximately 65,000 clones, roughly 87% being singletons. This specimen consisted of CD4+ or CD8+ T cells sorted from blood, obtained in a trial of the OX40 agonist ivuxolimab. The source is an adult with an advanced solid tumor such as melanoma, head and neck, liver or kidney cancer.

V and J are TRBV19 and TRBJ1-5, with D possibly TRBD1 on 5 matching bases. The CDR3 totals 11 residues. Between the trimmed V and J ends, which lost 2 bases and 10 bases, there was a span of 6 bases. Germline CDR1 reads LNHDA; CDR2 reads SQIVND (reference sequence). This chain's CDR3 is CASSITGPQHF. The CDR3 DNA sequence: TGTGCCAGTAGTATAACAGGTCCCCAGCATTTT.

This clone was found a few times. The V gene is TRBV2, the J gene TRBJ1-1, with D unclear. CDR1 is SNHLY and CDR2 is FYNNEI in the germline V gene. This CDR3 spans 12 amino acids. The V gene lost 2 bases and the J gene lost 11 bases, with 12 bases spanning the gap. The CDR3 loop reads CASSEYVRSAFF. The CDR3 DNA follows: TGTGCCAGCAGTGAATATGTCCGTAGCGCTTTCTTT.